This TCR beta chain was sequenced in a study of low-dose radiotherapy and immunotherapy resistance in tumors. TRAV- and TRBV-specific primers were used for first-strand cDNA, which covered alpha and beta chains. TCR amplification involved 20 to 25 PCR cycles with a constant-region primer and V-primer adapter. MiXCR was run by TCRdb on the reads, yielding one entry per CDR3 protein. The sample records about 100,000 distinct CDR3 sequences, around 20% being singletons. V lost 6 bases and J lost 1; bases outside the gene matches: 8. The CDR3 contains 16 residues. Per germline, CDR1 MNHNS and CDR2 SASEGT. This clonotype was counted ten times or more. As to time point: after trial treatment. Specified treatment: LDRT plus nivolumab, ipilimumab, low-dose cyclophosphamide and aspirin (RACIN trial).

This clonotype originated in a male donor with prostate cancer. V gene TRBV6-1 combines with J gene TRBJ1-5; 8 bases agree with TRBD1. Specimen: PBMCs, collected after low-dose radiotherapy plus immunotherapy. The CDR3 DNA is TGTGCCAGCAGCCGGACAGGGTCAGGCAGCAATCAGCCCCAGCATTTT. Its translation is CASSRTGSGSNQPQHF.